Listed here are 18 T cell receptor beta chains from one sample, sequenced in a study of PD-L1 blockade in urothelial cancer. The method was immunoSEQ multiplex PCR; TCRdb's version includes in-frame clones alone and lacks a portion of them. The sample has 80,000 to 95,000 clones, less than 90% seen once. Time point given: peripheral blood 6 weeks after treatment start. The sample here was PBMCs, taken around atezolizumab (anti-PD-L1) treatment. These receptors came from an older man with urothelial cancer.

V gene TRBV5-4 combines with J gene TRBJ1-4; TRBD1 aligns across 8 bases. V gave up 4 bases and J gave up 1 base; unmatched junction bases: 6. From germline, CDR1 is SGHNT and CDR2 YYREEE (reference sequence). The CDR3 extends over 16 amino acids. Here the CDR3 reads CASSPDRGQTNEKLFF. The CDR3 DNA reads as TGTGCCAGCAGCCCAGACAGGGGCCAAACTAATGAAAAACTGTTTTTT.

The chain has TRBV10-2 and TRBJ2-4; 12 bases fit TRBD2. Germline V gene sequence: CDR1 WSHSY, CDR2 SAAADI. V was pared by 6 bases and J by 2 bases, with 14 bases of the junction left unmatched. The length of the CDR3 is 19 residues. CDR3 nucleotide sequence: TGCGCCAGCAGCGACGGACTAGCGGGGTCGAGGAGGACCAAAAACATTCAGTACTTC. Protein product: CASSDGLAGSRRTKNIQYF.

The V and J genes are TRBV7-9 and TRBJ2-3, with 11 bases fitting TRBD2. Germline V lookup: CDR1 SEHNR, CDR2 FQNEAQ (reference sequence). The junction had 5 bases not matched to a gene; V was cut back by 4 bases and J by 2 bases. This CDR3 is 16 amino acids long. CDR3 amino acids: CASSSRTSGSTDTQYF. The CDR3 DNA reads as TGTGCCAGCAGCTCTAGGACTAGCGGGTCCACAGATACGCAGTATTTT.

In its sample, this clone was seen once. This chain links TRBV19 with TRBJ2-1; 13 bases map to TRBD2. The germline V gene encodes CDR1 LNHDA and CDR2 SQIVND (reference sequence). The V and J ends lost 5 bases and 7 bases, in that order; junction bases with no gene match: 8. CDR3 length equals 16 residues. CDR3 sequence: CASSPGLAGVRNEQFF. The DNA for the CDR3 is TGTGCCAGTAGTCCCGGACTAGCGGGAGTGAGAAATGAGCAGTTCTTC.

V and J are TRBV5-6 and TRBJ2-1; no definite D call. This CDR3 region has 13 residues. Germline V gene lookup returns CDR1 SGHDT and CDR2 YYEEEE. The V and J ends lost 0 bases and 4 bases respectively, with 5 bases between them. CDR3 DNA sequence: TGTGCCAGCAGCTTGGTTTATTACAATGAGCAGTTCTTC. This gives the protein CASSLVYYNEQFF.

This clone has only one observation. The rearrangement uses TRBV6-6 and TRBJ1-2; D not certain. Trimming shortened V by 0 bases and J by 6 bases, and 11 bases separated the two germline ends. CDR1 and CDR2 from the germline V gene are MNHNY and SVGAGI (reference sequence). The CDR3 length is 14 residues. Here the CDR3 reads CASSYSGTKDGYTF. DNA of the CDR3: TGTGCCAGCAGTTACTCCGGAACTAAGGATGGCTACACCTTC.

The chain joins TRBV6-1 to TRBJ2-1; 8 nucleotides agree with TRBD1. V dropped 1 base and J dropped 3; count of bases not matched to a gene: 5. Germline V lookup: CDR1 MNHNS, CDR2 SASEGT. This CDR3 contains 16 residues. In DNA form, the CDR3 reads TGTGCCAGCAGTGAAGGTCTAGGACAGGGCTACAATGAGCAGTTCTTC. Its translation is CASSEGLGQGYNEQFF.

The gene calls are TRBV11-2 and TRBJ2-1, with 9 bases matching TRBD1. Germline assignment: CDR1 SGHAT and CDR2 FQNNGV. The V gene end was trimmed by 2 bases and the J gene end by 9 bases; junction bases not matched to a gene: 8. The CDR3 length is 15 residues. This chain's CDR3 is CASSLTGGLWAEQFF. The CDR3 region has the DNA TGTGCCAGCAGCTTAACAGGGGGCTTATGGGCTGAGCAGTTCTTC.

The chain links TRBV6-6 to TRBJ1-5; 9 bases are a match to TRBD1. The CDR3 totals 15 residues. Germline lookup yields CDR1 MNHNY and CDR2 SVGAGI (reference sequence). With 2 bases clipped from V and 6 bases from J, the junction kept 5 bases outside the gene matches. The CDR3 reads CASSYGDRVVQPQHF. The DNA of the CDR3 is TGTGCCAGCAGTTACGGGGACAGGGTTGTTCAGCCCCAGCATTTT.

J is TRBJ2-2 and V is TRBV2, with 7 bases aligning to TRBD2. The CDR3 runs to 14 residues. Per the germline V gene, CDR1 is SNHLY and CDR2 is FYNNEI. J gave up 2 bases and V 10 bases, and 7 bases lay outside the gene matches. CDR3 region: CATREGINTGELFF. CDR3 sequence (DNA): TGTGCCACTAGGGAGGGAATAAACACCGGGGAGCTGTTTTTT.

The V gene is TRBV11-3, the J gene TRBJ2-7; D gene ambiguous. The CDR3 runs to 13 residues. Germline V gene data show CDR1 as SGHNT and CDR2 as YENEEA. V was cut by 0 bases and J by 4 bases, with 7 bases left in between. Here the CDR3 DNA reads TGTGCCAGCAGCTTAGAATCAGGATACGAGCAGTACTTC. This translates into CASSLESGYEQYF.

The CDR3 sequence is CASSISGRGGQPQHF. The CDR3, as DNA: TGTGCCAGTAGTATCTCAGGACGCGGGGGTCAGCCCCAGCATTTT. The rearrangement uses TRBV19 and TRBJ1-5, with D possibly being TRBD1 (5 bases). The CDR3 contains 15 residues. V lost 3 bases to trimming and J lost 6 bases, with 15 bases between them. CDR1 is LNHDA and CDR2 is SQIVND in the germline V gene (reference sequence).

The V call is TRBV4-3, the J call TRBJ2-1; 7 bases match TRBD2. The trim removed 3 bases at V and 2 bases at J, leaving 7 bases unmatched. The V gene's germline CDR1 is LGHNA and CDR2 YSLEER. The CDR3 contains 16 residues. CDR3 in amino acids: CASSQDLAAPYNEQFF. DNA of the CDR3: TGCGCCAGCAGCCAGGATCTAGCGGCGCCCTACAATGAGCAGTTCTTC.

This chain connects TRBV14 to TRBJ2-2; D gene unclear. The germline V and J ends were trimmed by 0 bases and 6 bases, with 5 bases remaining between them. CDR1 is SGHDN, CDR2 FVKESK, per germline. This CDR3 is built from 13 residues. In nucleotides, the CDR3 is TGTGCCAGCAGCCAAGACCCCGCCGGGGAGCTGTTTTTT. Its translation: CASSQDPAGELFF. Drawing the rest from reference TRBV14 and TRBJ2-2, the complete variable domain is EAGVTQFPSHSVIEKGQTVTLRCDPISGHDNLYWYRRVMGKEIKFLLHFVKESKQDESGMPNNRFLAERTGGTYSTLKVQPAELEDSGVYFCASSQDPAGELFFGEGSRLTVL.

The chain carries TRBV6-1 and TRBJ2-7; D ambiguous. Germline V CDR1 and CDR2: MNHNS, SASEGT. Trimming cost V 7 bases and J 4 bases, with 14 bases left between them. This CDR3 spans 13 amino acids. CDR3 in amino acids: CASKVAGLYEQYF. DNA for the CDR3: TGTGCCAGCAAGGTGGCAGGTCTATACGAGCAGTACTTC.

This clone was observed a single time. V gene TRBV6-5 combines with J gene TRBJ2-7; a weak D match, TRBD2 (6 bases). Between the trimmed V and J ends, which lost 6 bases and 1 base, there was a span of 16 bases. This CDR3 contains 15 residues. Looked up from germline, CDR1 is MNHEY and CDR2 is SVGAGI. The CDR3 region is CASRTPGLASYEQYF. CDR3 nucleotide sequence: TGTGCCAGCAGGACTCCGGGACTGGCATCCTACGAGCAGTACTTC.

This clone was observed at least ten times. The gene calls are TRBV7-2 and TRBJ2-7; 9 nucleotides line up with TRBD1. Germline values: CDR1 SGHTA, CDR2 FQGNSA. The CDR3 loop spans 15 amino acids. V shed 1 base and J 2 bases; nucleotides not matched to a gene: 3. CDR3 sequence (DNA): TGTGCCAGCAGCTTAGGGACAGGGGACACCTACGAGCAGTACTTC. Residues: CASSLGTGDTYEQYF.

The chain is built from TRBV11-2 and TRBJ2-3; 11 bases align to TRBD1. This CDR3 contains 17 residues. The V and J ends lost 5 bases and 6 bases, in that order; junction bases with no gene match: 13. The germline gives CDR1 SGHAT, CDR2 FQNNGV. This CDR3 is CASSHLGGQGASDTQYF. The DNA of the CDR3 is TGTGCCAGCAGCCACCTGGGTGGACAGGGGGCATCCGATACGCAGTATTTT.